These 10 T cell receptor beta chains were sequenced from one sample in a study of blood T cell repertoires in COVID-19. TCRdb's copy holds only in-frame clones and misses some; the assay was immunoSEQ multiplex PCR. The sample includes around 170,000 clones, around 80% of them seen just once. Sequencing was performed on PBMCs or T cells enriched from blood (not recorded which). These receptors originate from a man in his 60s who had been exposed to COVID-19.

CDR3 region: CASSIRGGLEAFF. In DNA form, the CDR3 reads TGTGCCAGTAGTATCCGAGGGGGCCTTGAAGCTTTCTTT. The genes are TRBV19 and TRBJ1-1; 7 nucleotides match TRBD1. The CDR3 is 13 residues long. V was clipped by 3 bases and J by 7 bases; unmatched bases: 5. The germline gives CDR1 LNHDA, CDR2 SQIVND (reference sequence).

The chain uses TRBV30 and TRBJ1-3; D not certain. The CDR3 is made up of 12 amino acids. CDR1 is GTSNPN and CDR2 is SVGIG in the germline V gene (reference sequence). Trimming cost V 4 bases and J 3 bases, with 7 bases left between them. The CDR3 protein is CAWTPRGNTIYF. In DNA form, the CDR3 reads TGTGCCTGGACCCCTCGTGGAAACACCATATATTTT.

The chain has TRBV5-1 and TRBJ2-5; 9 bases are shared with TRBD1. Germline-derived CDR1 and CDR2 are SGHRS and YFSETQ. J was trimmed by 5 bases and V by 0 bases; bases with no gene match: 2. The CDR3 has 14 residues. CDR3 coding DNA: TGCGCCAGCAGCTTGGGGACAGGGGTGGAGACCCAGTACTTC. Encoded protein: CASSLGTGVETQYF.

V gene TRBV2 combines with J gene TRBJ1-5, with 9 bases fitting TRBD1. The germline V gene encodes CDR1 SNHLY and CDR2 FYNNEI. The trim removed 6 bases at V and 6 bases at J, leaving 6 bases unmatched. The CDR3 runs 14 residues. CDR3 DNA: TGTGCCAGCAGCAGGACAGGGGCCTTTCAGCCCCAGCATTTT. Protein: CASSRTGAFQPQHF.

The CDR3 nucleotides are TGTGCCAGCAGTTCGGTGGAGGAGACCCAGTACTTC. Amino acid sequence: CASSSVEETQYF. The gene calls are TRBV28 and TRBJ2-5; D not resolved. Germline assignment: CDR1 MDHEN and CDR2 SYDVKM. The V end lost 4 bases, the J end lost 5 bases, and 8 bases lay between the germline ends. The CDR3 consists of 12 residues.

The chain uses TRBV6-6 and TRBJ2-7; TRBD2 is a possible D gene (6 bases). V gave up 0 bases and J gave up 6 bases, with 12 bases separating them. The V gene's germline CDR1 is MNHNY and CDR2 SVGAGI (reference sequence). The CDR3 contains 14 residues. This CDR3 is CASSYSASVGEQYF. CDR3 coding DNA: TGTGCCAGCAGTTACTCCGCTAGCGTGGGCGAGCAGTACTTC.

This chain joins TRBV5-4 and TRBJ2-3; TRBD1 matches 7 bases. Germline V gene data show CDR1 as SGHNT and CDR2 as YYREEE (reference sequence). The CDR3 has 14 residues. V was pared by 5 bases and J by 8 bases, with 11 bases of the junction left unmatched. The CDR3 DNA reads as TGTGCCAGCAGGACAGGGCGGGTTGAGGGTACGCAGTATTTT. Amino acid sequence: CASRTGRVEGTQYF. The whole variable domain, filled in from reference TRBV5-4 and TRBJ2-3, reads ETGVTQSPTHLIKTRGQQVTLRCSSQSGHNTVSWYQQALGQGPQFIFQYYREEENGRGNFPPRFSGLQFPNYSSELNVNALELDDSALYLCASRTGRVEGTQYFGPGTRLTVL.

The rearrangement links TRBV6-4 to TRBJ1-2, with TRBD1 matching over 7 bases. V was pared by 6 bases and J by 2 bases, with 6 bases of the junction left unmatched. This CDR3 is 14 amino acids long. Looked up from germline, CDR1 is MRHNA and CDR2 is SNTAGT. This chain's CDR3 is CASSPTGTNYGYTF. The CDR3 DNA follows: TGTGCCAGCAGCCCGACAGGGACCAACTATGGCTACACCTTC.

The chain combines TRBV14 with TRBJ1-4, with 10 bases identical to TRBD1. The CDR3 runs to 14 residues. V lost 4 bases and J lost 7; bases outside the gene matches: 3. The V gene's germline CDR1 is SGHDN and CDR2 FVKESK. The CDR3 sequence: CASSLRQGAEKLFF. CDR3 nucleotide sequence: TGTGCCAGCAGCCTCCGACAGGGGGCTGAAAAACTGTTTTTT.

The chain links TRBV19 to TRBJ2-3; 14 bases agree with TRBD2. V lost 6 bases and J lost 5; bases outside the gene matches: 7. Germline assignment: CDR1 LNHDA and CDR2 SQIVND (reference sequence). The CDR3 extends over 16 amino acids. The CDR3 spells CASSKTSGRAGDTQYF. The CDR3, as DNA: TGTGCCAGTAGCAAGACTAGCGGGAGGGCTGGAGATACGCAGTATTTT. The variable domain in full, with the rest retrieved from reference TRBV19 and TRBJ2-3, is DGGITQSPKYLFRKEGQNVTLSCEQNLNHDAMYWYRQDPGQGLRLIYYSQIVNDFQKGDIAEGYSVSREKKESFPLTVTSAQKNPTAFYLCASSKTSGRAGDTQYFGPGTRLTVL.